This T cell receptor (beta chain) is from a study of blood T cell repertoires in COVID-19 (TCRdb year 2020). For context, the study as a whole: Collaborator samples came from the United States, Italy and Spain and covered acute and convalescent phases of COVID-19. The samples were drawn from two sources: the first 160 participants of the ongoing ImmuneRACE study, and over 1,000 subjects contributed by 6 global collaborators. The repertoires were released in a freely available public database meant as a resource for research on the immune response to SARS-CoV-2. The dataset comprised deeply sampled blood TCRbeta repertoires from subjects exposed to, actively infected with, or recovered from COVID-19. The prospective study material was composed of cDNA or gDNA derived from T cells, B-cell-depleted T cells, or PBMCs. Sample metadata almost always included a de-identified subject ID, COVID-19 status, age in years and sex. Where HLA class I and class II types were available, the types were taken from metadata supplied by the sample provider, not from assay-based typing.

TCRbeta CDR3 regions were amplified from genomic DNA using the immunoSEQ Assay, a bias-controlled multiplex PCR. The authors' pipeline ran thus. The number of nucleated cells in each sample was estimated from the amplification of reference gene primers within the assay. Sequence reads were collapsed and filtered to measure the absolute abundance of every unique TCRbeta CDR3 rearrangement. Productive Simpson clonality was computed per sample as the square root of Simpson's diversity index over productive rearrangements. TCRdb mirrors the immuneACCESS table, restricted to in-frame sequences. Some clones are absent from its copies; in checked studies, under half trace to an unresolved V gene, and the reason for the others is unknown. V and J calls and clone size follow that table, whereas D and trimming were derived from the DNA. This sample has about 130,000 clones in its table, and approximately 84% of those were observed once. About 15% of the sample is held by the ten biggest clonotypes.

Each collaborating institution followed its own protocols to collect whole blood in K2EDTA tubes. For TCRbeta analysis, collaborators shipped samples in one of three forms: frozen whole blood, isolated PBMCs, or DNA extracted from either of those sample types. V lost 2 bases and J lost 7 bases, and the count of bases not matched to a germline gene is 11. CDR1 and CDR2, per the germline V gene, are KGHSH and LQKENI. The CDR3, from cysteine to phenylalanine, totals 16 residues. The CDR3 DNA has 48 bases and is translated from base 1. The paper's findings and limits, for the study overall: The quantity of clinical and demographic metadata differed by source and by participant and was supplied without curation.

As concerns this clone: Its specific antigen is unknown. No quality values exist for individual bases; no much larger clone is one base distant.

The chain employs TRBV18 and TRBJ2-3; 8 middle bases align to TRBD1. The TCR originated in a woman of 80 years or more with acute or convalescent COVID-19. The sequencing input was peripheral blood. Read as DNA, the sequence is TGTGCCAGCTCACCAACGATAGGACAGGGTCTGAATACGCAGTATTTT. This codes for CASSPTIGQGLNTQYF.